Following are 21 T cell receptor beta chains from one sample sequenced in a study of technical replicates of blood from several donors. Using immunoSEQ multiplex PCR, the repertoire was profiled, and TCRdb retains in-frame clones only, with some absent. This table holds some 12,000 clones, approximately 94% found once. The source material was PBMCs. These receptors all come from a human donor in good health.

The chain uses TRBV4-1 and TRBJ2-1; weak D call: TRBD2 (6 bases). The CDR3 has 15 amino acids. V was cut by 3 bases and J by 0 bases, with 9 bases left in between. The germline V gene encodes CDR1 MGHRA and CDR2 YSYEKL. CDR3 DNA sequence: TGCGCCAGCAGCCACGGGACTGGCTCCTACAATGAGCAGTTCTTC. Translated, it gives CASSHGTGSYNEQFF.

This clone appeared once. The chain couples TRBV4-2 to TRBJ1-4; D is perhaps TRBD1 (6 bases). Trimming cost V 0 bases and J 6 bases, with 14 bases left between them. Germline CDR1 LGHNA, CDR2 YNFKEQ. This CDR3 is built from 16 residues. DNA for the CDR3: TGTGCCAGCAGCCAAGATTTTTCACAGGGTCATGAAAAACTGTTTTTT. This sequence encodes CASSQDFSQGHEKLFF.

V gene TRBV27 combines with J gene TRBJ2-7, with 8 bases matching TRBD2. J was trimmed by 2 bases and V by 6 bases; bases with no gene match: 12. CDR1 is MNHEY, CDR2 SMNVEV, per germline (reference sequence). The CDR3 is 16 residues long. The CDR3 DNA reads TGTGCCAGCAGCCGGACATTAAGCGGGAGCACCTACGAGCAGTACTTC. This sequence encodes CASSRTLSGSTYEQYF.

The chain employs TRBV7-6 and TRBJ2-7; 9 bases are shared with TRBD2. Trimming took 1 base from V and 1 from J; bases not matched to a gene: 5. The CDR3 is 16 residues long. Germline V gene data show CDR1 as SGHVS and CDR2 as FNYEAQ. Here the CDR3 reads CASSLGAGGISYEQYF. The CDR3, as DNA: TGTGCCAGCAGCTTAGGGGCGGGAGGGATATCCTACGAGCAGTACTTC.

V is TRBV28 and J is TRBJ2-1; a possible D gene is TRBD1 (6 bases). Germline V gene data show CDR1 as MDHEN and CDR2 as SYDVKM. The CDR3 covers 14 residues. V lost 8 bases, J lost 1 base, and 12 bases lay in between. CDR3 nucleotides: TGTGCCAGCCGCTGGGACAATTCCTACAATGAGCAGTTCTTC. This codes for CASRWDNSYNEQFF.

This clone appeared a single time. Written as DNA, the CDR3 is TGTGCCAGCAGCCTGGTTAGTAGTTTCCTCGAGCAGTACTTC. This sequence encodes CASSLVSSFLEQYF. This chain connects TRBV7-8 to TRBJ2-7; no reliable D call. The CDR3 totals 14 residues. The V gene's germline CDR1 is SGHVS and CDR2 FQNEAQ. V was pared by 5 bases and J by 6 bases, with 17 bases between.

This rearrangement joins TRBV19 to TRBJ2-2, with 11 bases matching TRBD2. This CDR3 is built from 17 residues. Per the germline V gene, CDR1 is LNHDA and CDR2 is SQIVND (reference sequence). With 2 bases clipped from V and 6 bases from J, the junction kept 8 bases outside the gene matches. The CDR3 here is CASSIMTSGIGAGELFF. The CDR3 nucleotides read TGTGCCAGTAGTATAATGACTAGCGGGATAGGCGCCGGGGAGCTGTTTTTT.

This chain connects TRBV7-2 to TRBJ2-1; D ambiguous. This CDR3 has 15 residues. V lost 1 base, J lost 10 bases, and 17 bases lay in between. From germline, CDR1 is SGHTA and CDR2 FQGNSA. The CDR3 sequence: CASSLEIRTAVEQFF. DNA of the CDR3: TGTGCCAGCAGCTTAGAAATACGAACGGCGGTGGAGCAGTTCTTC. Using reference TRBV7-2 and TRBJ2-1 for the parts outside the CDR3, the full variable domain is GAGVSQSPSNKVTEKGKDVELRCDPISGHTALYWYRQSLGQGLEFLIYFQGNSAPDKSGLPSDRFSAERTGGSVSTLTIQRTQQEDSAVYLCASSLEIRTAVEQFFGPGTRLTVL.

This chain joins TRBV7-9 and TRBJ1-2; 8 bases align to TRBD1. Trimming took 10 bases from V and 7 from J; bases not matched to a gene: 11. Germline V lookup: CDR1 SEHNR, CDR2 FQNEAQ (reference sequence). This CDR3 has 13 residues. The CDR3 region is CATTGQATGGYTF. The CDR3 DNA reads as TGTGCCACCACGGGACAGGCAACTGGTGGCTACACCTTC.

The chain recombines TRBV5-1 with TRBJ2-3; no clear D gene. The CDR3 sequence is 17 residues long. Trimming left V 0 bases short and J 0 bases short, with 14 bases between. Germline V gene data show CDR1 as SGHRS and CDR2 as YFSETQ. The CDR3 DNA is TGCGCCAGCAGCTTGGGACTGAATAATCCAAGCACAGATACGCAGTATTTT. Amino acids: CASSLGLNNPSTDTQYF.

This clone showed up just once. The rearrangement joins TRBV2 to TRBJ2-5; the D gene is possibly TRBD2 (5 bases). Trimming took off 6 bases at V and 5 bases at J, with 10 bases between the two ends. The CDR3 totals 12 residues. From germline, CDR1 is SNHLY and CDR2 FYNNEI. The CDR3 region has the DNA TGTGCCAGCAGCCCCACTAGGGAGACCCAGTACTTC. Translation gives CASSPTRETQYF.

The rearrangement links TRBV5-4 to TRBJ2-7, with 7 bases identical to TRBD2. The V gene end was trimmed by 0 bases and the J gene end by 6 bases; junction bases not matched to a gene: 6. CDR1 and CDR2 from the germline V gene are SGHNT and YYREEE (reference sequence). The length of the CDR3 is 14 residues. This chain's CDR3 is CASSLGAGTTEQYF. CDR3 DNA sequence: TGTGCCAGCAGCTTGGGAGCGGGAACGACCGAGCAGTACTTC.

This chain connects TRBV27 to TRBJ1-5; 9 bases agree with TRBD1. V was clipped by 8 bases and J by 1 base; unmatched bases: 6. Germline V gives CDR1 MNHEY, CDR2 SMNVEV (reference sequence). This CDR3 contains 15 residues. The CDR3 coding sequence is TGTGCCAGCCGGGACAGGGCTTTGAGCAATCAGCCCCAGCATTTT. This codes for CASRDRALSNQPQHF.

This chain connects TRBV7-8 to TRBJ1-2; D not certain. Germline V gives CDR1 SGHVS, CDR2 FQNEAQ. This CDR3 spans 15 amino acids. V was clipped by 1 base and J by 4 bases, with 13 bases between them. This CDR3 is CASSLGSSGVYGYTF. CDR3 bases: TGTGCCAGCAGCTTAGGTTCGTCCGGGGTCTATGGCTACACCTTC. Using reference TRBV7-8 and TRBJ1-2 for the parts outside the CDR3, the full variable domain is GAGVSQSPRYKVAKRGQDVALRCDPISGHVSLFWYQQALGQGPEFLTYFQNEAQLDKSGLPSDRFFAERPEGSVSTLKIQRTQQEDSAVYLCASSLGSSGVYGYTFGSGTRLTVV.

The rearrangement links TRBV6-4 to TRBJ2-6; D may be TRBD1 (5 bases). Germline V CDR1 and CDR2: MRHNA, SNTAGT. Between the trimmed V and J ends, which lost 5 bases and 4 bases, there was a span of 9 bases. The CDR3 loop spans 14 amino acids. The CDR3 DNA follows: TGTGCCAGCAGTCAGGGATTGGGGGCCAACGTCCTGACTTTC. It translates to CASSQGLGANVLTF.

This clone was seen only once. The V call is TRBV18, the J call TRBJ2-2; D call uncertain. Germline V gene data show CDR1 as KGHSH and CDR2 as LQKENI. Trimming took off 2 bases at V and 3 bases at J, with 13 bases between the two ends. The CDR3 totals 16 residues. The CDR3 DNA is TGTGCCAGCTCACCATCTCATGCGCCTTACACCGGGGAGCTGTTTTTT. Its translation is CASSPSHAPYTGELFF.

The rearrangement joins TRBV25-1 to TRBJ2-7; 10 positions match TRBD1. The CDR3 has 17 residues. Per germline, CDR1 MGHDK and CDR2 SYGVNS. Germline trimming cut 3 bases from V and 0 bases from J; bases unmatched to any gene: 8. CDR3 nucleotide sequence: TGTGCCAGCAGTGATAAGCAGGACAGGGGGAGCTCCTACGAGCAGTACTTC. Translating it yields CASSDKQDRGSSYEQYF.

This chain joins TRBV6-1 and TRBJ2-4, with D unclear. Trimming pared 2 bases from V and 0 bases from J, leaving 5 bases between. Germline CDR1 MNHNS, CDR2 SASEGT. CDR3 length equals 14 residues. In DNA, the CDR3 is TGTGCCAGCAGTGAACAGATAGCCAAAAACATTCAGTACTTC. Protein sequence: CASSEQIAKNIQYF.

The chain has TRBV30 and TRBJ2-5, with 10 bases fitting TRBD2. The CDR3 spans 14 residues. V lost 4 bases to trimming and J lost 4 bases; unmatched junction nucleotides: 6. The V gene's germline CDR1 is GTSNPN and CDR2 SVGIG (reference sequence). This CDR3 is CAWNSGRAGETQYF. CDR3 in DNA: TGTGCCTGGAACAGCGGGAGGGCGGGAGAGACCCAGTACTTC.

The rearrangement links TRBV19 to TRBJ1-1; D remains unclear. Germline V gives CDR1 LNHDA, CDR2 SQIVND (reference sequence). There are 14 residues in the CDR3. V was shortened by 1 base and J by 1 base, with 7 bases between the two germline ends. This CDR3 is CASSIAATNTEAFF. CDR3 DNA: TGTGCCAGTAGTATAGCCGCTACGAACACTGAAGCTTTCTTT.

The table lists this clone with a few counts. The CDR3 sequence is CASSDGTGSYGYTF. CDR3 in DNA: TGTGCCAGCAGTGATGGGACAGGATCCTATGGCTACACCTTC. The chain joins TRBV6-1 to TRBJ1-2, with 8 bases aligning to TRBD1. This CDR3 comprises 14 residues. With 3 bases clipped from V and 4 bases from J, the junction kept 4 bases outside the gene matches. Germline CDR1 and CDR2: MNHNS and SASEGT.